Following are 25 T cell receptor beta chains from one sample sequenced in a study of graft-versus-host responses after intestinal transplantation. Antigen specificity for these receptors is unknown. Profiled with immunoSEQ multiplex PCR; TCRdb holds only in-frame clones, not every one. The sample shows about 100,000 clones, approximately 90% of them seen only once. Sequenced here: unstimulated CD4+ T cells sorted from spleen or lymph node cells, sampled before transplant. The receptors were sampled from a human donor who was the organ donor for an intestinal transplant.

This sequence joins TRBV20-1 and TRBJ1-2; unclear D gene. V gave up 6 bases and J gave up 3 bases, with 5 bases separating them. Germline V gene data show CDR1 as DFQATT and CDR2 as SNEGSKA (reference sequence). The CDR3 length is 10 residues. The CDR3 nucleotides are TGCAGTGCGCAGGACTATGGCTACACCTTC. It yields the protein CSAQDYGYTF.

The genes are TRBV11-2 and TRBJ2-2; 8 bases line up with TRBD1. With V trimmed by 3 bases and J by 4 bases, 4 bases remained unmatched. From germline, CDR1 is SGHAT and CDR2 FQNNGV. The CDR3 contains 15 residues. Here the CDR3 DNA reads TGTGCCAGCAGCTTGTCAGGGGGCAGCACCGGGGAGCTGTTTTTT. Encoded protein: CASSLSGGSTGELFF.

The chain uses TRBV10-3 and TRBJ2-7; no definite D call. Germline V lookup: CDR1 ENHRY, CDR2 SYGVKD. The CDR3 runs to 14 residues. V dropped 6 bases and J dropped 0 bases, with 12 bases sitting between them. The chain's CDR3 is CAIRTGGLSYEQYF. Here the CDR3 DNA reads TGTGCCATCAGGACGGGTGGCCTCTCCTACGAGCAGTACTTC.

The genes are TRBV7-9 and TRBJ1-1; TRBD1 agrees at 10 bases. The length of the CDR3 is 14 residues. CDR1 SEHNR and CDR2 FQNEAQ come from the germline V gene (reference sequence). V shed 5 bases, J shed 6 bases, and the junction held 6 bases outside the gene matches. Here the CDR3 reads CASSQGQGRPEAFF. The CDR3 DNA reads TGTGCCAGCAGCCAGGGACAGGGGCGGCCTGAAGCTTTCTTT.

The rearrangement joins TRBV11-2 to TRBJ2-5, with TRBD1 as a possible D gene (5 bases). The CDR3 runs to 15 residues. Germline V gene data show CDR1 as SGHAT and CDR2 as FQNNGV. Trimming removed 4 bases at V and 2 bases at J, with 14 bases between. The CDR3 loop reads CASSWGNGAQETQYF. The DNA of the CDR3 is TGTGCCAGCAGCTGGGGTAATGGGGCACAAGAGACCCAGTACTTC.

The chain carries TRBV5-1 and TRBJ2-5, with 8 bases aligning to TRBD1. V was pared by 6 bases and J by 5 bases, with 3 bases of the junction left unmatched. Germline loops: CDR1 SGHRS, CDR2 YFSETQ. The CDR3 has 12 residues. The CDR3 DNA is TGCGCCAGCAAAAGGACAGGGGAGACCCAGTACTTC. It specifies CASKRTGETQYF.

V and J are TRBV7-9 and TRBJ2-7; the match to TRBD1 covers 8 bases. CDR1 is SEHNR, CDR2 FQNEAQ, per germline (reference sequence). The trim removed 4 bases at V and 1 base at J, leaving 3 bases unmatched. The CDR3 length is 14 residues. This CDR3 is CASSSDRVSYEQYF. CDR3 nucleotides: TGTGCCAGCAGCTCGGACAGGGTTTCCTACGAGCAGTACTTC.

The rearrangement joins TRBV4-1 to TRBJ2-3; perhaps D is TRBD1 or TRBD2 (5 bases each). The CDR3 spans 16 residues. The V gene's germline CDR1 is MGHRA and CDR2 YSYEKL. V was cut by 3 bases and J by 2 bases, with 15 bases left in between. CDR3 in amino acids: CASSHFPQGPTDTQYF. The DNA for the CDR3 is TGCGCCAGCAGCCATTTCCCCCAGGGACCCACAGATACGCAGTATTTT.

The rearrangement links TRBV16 to TRBJ1-2; no definite D call. V was clipped by 1 base and J by 1 base, with 7 bases between them. The CDR3 covers 14 residues. Germline lookup yields CDR1 KGHSY and CDR2 FQNENV. The CDR3 DNA sequence: TGTGCCAGCAGCCAATTGCCAAGTAACTATGGCTACACCTTC. Protein: CASSQLPSNYGYTF.

The CDR3 here is CASSPQGLAMQFF. CDR3 in DNA: TGTGCCAGCTCACCACAGGGACTAGCGATGCAGTTCTTC. The rearrangement uses TRBV18 and TRBJ2-1, with TRBD2 identical over 10 bases. The V segment lost 1 base and the J segment 12 bases; nucleotides outside the gene matches: 3. Germline V CDR1 and CDR2: KGHSH, LQKENI. The CDR3 extends over 13 amino acids.

The chain is built from TRBV1 and TRBJ2-7; the table gives TRBD2 as D, unverified against the DNA. TRBV1 is shown as a pseudogene. The CDR3 covers 12 residues. This chain's CDR3 is CTGAGQNYEQYF. In DNA form, the CDR3 reads TGCACCGGGGCGGGGCAAAACTACGAGCAGTACTTC.

The chain is built from TRBV11-2 and TRBJ1-3; tentatively, D is TRBD1 (5 bases). Trimming shortened V by 4 bases and J by 7 bases, and 20 bases separated the two germline ends. In germline, CDR1 is SGHAT, CDR2 FQNNGV. The CDR3 extends over 16 amino acids. This chain's CDR3 is CASSSSSGLVRNTIYF. The CDR3 bases are TGTGCCAGCAGCTCTTCCTCGGGACTGGTGAGGAACACCATATATTTT.

The CDR3 region is CASRTGRSWEKLFF. The CDR3 coding sequence is TGTGCCAGTAGGACAGGGAGGTCTTGGGAAAAACTGTTTTTT. The V and J genes are TRBV19 and TRBJ1-4, with 7 bases that match TRBD1. Germline CDR1 LNHDA, CDR2 SQIVND (reference sequence). V was pared by 6 bases and J by 8 bases, with 9 bases of the junction left unmatched. This CDR3 has 14 amino acids.

This chain links TRBV28 with TRBJ2-7; possible D gene TRBD1, 5 bases. Trimming shortened V by 7 bases and J by 6 bases, and 16 bases separated the two germline ends. The CDR3 is made up of 13 amino acids. CDR1 and CDR2 from the germline V gene are MDHEN and SYDVKM. CDR3 DNA: TGTGCCAGCACCAACCCCCAGGGTAGCGAGCAGTACTTC. Protein sequence: CASTNPQGSEQYF.

CDR3 region: CASSWTGGSPLHF. The CDR3 DNA reads TGTGCCAGCAGTTGGACAGGGGGTTCACCCCTCCACTTT. The chain employs TRBV5-4 and TRBJ1-6; TRBD1 matches at 10 bases. CDR1 and CDR2 (germline): SGHNT, YYREEE (reference sequence). The CDR3 extends over 13 amino acids. Losses at the gene ends were 5 bases for V and 9 bases for J; bases not matched to a gene: 2.

CDR3 region: CASSVAASGRQEQYF. CDR3 bases: TGTGCCAGCAGCGTAGCGGCTAGCGGGAGGCAAGAGCAGTACTTC. V usage is TRBV9 and J usage is TRBJ2-7; 11 bases align to TRBD2. CDR1 and CDR2 (germline): SGDLS, YYNGEE. This CDR3 spans 15 amino acids. Germline trimming cut 0 bases from V and 7 bases from J; bases unmatched to any gene: 6.

This chain joins TRBV11-2 and TRBJ1-2; D possibly corresponds to TRBD1 (6 bases). CDR1 and CDR2 from the germline V gene are SGHAT and FQNNGV. The V gene lost 3 bases and the J gene lost 1 base, with 21 bases spanning the gap. The CDR3 runs 18 residues. This CDR3 is CASSFDYSTGHYNYGYTF. Here the CDR3 DNA reads TGTGCCAGCAGCTTTGATTATTCCACGGGACACTATAACTATGGCTACACCTTC.

The chain uses TRBV5-1 and TRBJ2-1; D assignment may be TRBD1 or TRBD2 (5 bases each). CDR1 and CDR2 from the germline V gene are SGHRS and YFSETQ. The CDR3 has 12 residues. The germline V and J ends were trimmed by 3 bases and 10 bases, with 11 bases remaining between them. The CDR3 loop reads CASSSGTNEQFF. The CDR3 DNA follows: TGCGCCAGCAGCTCGGGGACCAACGAGCAGTTCTTC.

The rearrangement joins TRBV5-3 to TRBJ1-5, with TRBD1 matching 8 bases. TRBV5-3 belongs to the ORF category, with a function that is uncertain. The CDR3 has 16 residues. J lost 5 bases, V lost 5 bases, and 12 bases had no gene match. CDR3 protein: CARRDRADRMDQPQHF. DNA of the CDR3: TGTGCCAGAAGGGACAGGGCGGATCGAATGGATCAGCCCCAGCATTTT.

The chain links TRBV5-1 to TRBJ2-2, with TRBD1 as a possible D gene (6 bases). Trimming shortened V by 0 bases and J by 8 bases, and 8 bases separated the two germline ends. This CDR3 comprises 13 residues. Germline V gene lookup returns CDR1 SGHRS and CDR2 YFSETQ. The CDR3 loop is CASSLDRVGELFF. In DNA form, the CDR3 reads TGCGCCAGCAGCTTGGACAGGGTTGGGGAGCTGTTTTTT.

The chain joins TRBV7-2 to TRBJ2-5; D perhaps matches TRBD1 (5 bases). Germline V gene data show CDR1 as SGHTA and CDR2 as FQGNSA. The CDR3 runs to 15 residues. V was pared by 3 bases and J by 0 bases, with 11 bases between. The CDR3 region has the DNA TGTGCCAGCAGCTTCTACTACAGGAACCAAGAGACCCAGTACTTC. Its protein product is CASSFYYRNQETQYF.

The genes are TRBV5-1 and TRBJ2-2; 9 nucleotides match TRBD1. The germline V gene encodes CDR1 SGHRS and CDR2 YFSETQ. CDR3 size: 15 residues. Trimming at V came to 3 bases and at J to 4 bases, leaving 4 bases not matched to a gene. This CDR3 is CASSSGTGLTGELFF. The CDR3, as DNA: TGCGCCAGCAGCTCCGGGACAGGGCTCACCGGGGAGCTGTTTTTT.

The V and J genes are TRBV5-5 and TRBJ1-5; D perhaps matches TRBD1 (6 bases). Trimming left V 1 base short and J 6 bases short, with 20 bases between. The CDR3 is 17 amino acids. Germline loops: CDR1 SGHKS, CDR2 YYEKEE (reference sequence). DNA for the CDR3: TGTGCCAGCAGCTTGTCGGTACGGACAGAGAGGTTTCAGCCCCAGCATTTT. Translated, it gives CASSLSVRTERFQPQHF. Based on the CDR3 plus reference TRBV5-5 and TRBJ1-5, the full variable domain is DAGVTQSPTHLIKTRGQQVTLRCSPISGHKSVSWYQQVLGQGPQFIFQYYEKEERGRGNFPDRFSARQFPNYSSELNVNALLLGDSALYLCASSLSVRTERFQPQHFGDGTRLSIL.

V and J are TRBV18 and TRBJ2-2; 8 nucleotides match TRBD1. Germline assignment: CDR1 KGHSH and CDR2 LQKENI. The V and J ends lost 3 bases and 4 bases, in that order; junction bases with no gene match: 4. CDR3 size: 15 residues. CDR3 in DNA: TGTGCCAGCTCACCCTGGACAGGGACCACCGGGGAGCTGTTTTTT. Translating gives CASSPWTGTTGELFF.

The rearrangement uses TRBV6-1 and TRBJ1-3; 7 bases map to TRBD1. The CDR3 totals 16 residues. Per germline, CDR1 MNHNS and CDR2 SASEGT. The V and J ends lost 4 bases and 0 bases, in that order; junction bases with no gene match: 6. The DNA for the CDR3 is TGTGCCAGCAGTGCCGGGACAGCTAGCTCTGGAAACACCATATATTTT. Translation: CASSAGTASSGNTIYF.